A selection of T cell receptor beta chains follows, all from one sample in a study of cytomegalovirus exposure and HLA in healthy donors. TCRdb keeps only in-frame clones here, not all; method: immunoSEQ multiplex PCR. The table records tens of thousands of clones, 88% of them present only once. Material: PBMCs. The origin of the receptors is a woman aged 25 to 45 in good health and CMV-seronegative. Both conserved end residues are trimmed from each CDR3.

v_call	j_call	cdr3_aa
TRBV6-1	TRBJ2-5	ASWDYWETQY
TRBV27	TRBJ1-5	ASSLTGGNQPQH
TRBV4-2	TRBJ2-1	ASSQEIAGGPRNEQF
TRBV30	TRBJ2-3	AYRQADTQY
TRBV18	TRBJ1-4	ASSPLPGQGREKLF
TRBV9	TRBJ2-7	ASSHRLAPNGGEQY
TRBV7-2	TRBJ2-7	ASSRLGVEQY
TRBV5-5	TRBJ2-1	ASSLAGSSYNEQF
TRBV29-1	TRBJ2-7	SATGVGPSEQY
TRBV6-5	TRBJ2-6	ASSYTGLSGANVLT